Listed below are T cell receptor beta chains from one sample, sequenced in a study of control samples from healthy donors and cancer patients. The assay was immunoSEQ multiplex PCR, and TCRdb's table has in-frame clones only and misses some. Here the sample spans around 110,000 clones, around 87% being singletons. The sample comprised PBMCs. The receptors were gathered from a woman between 45 and 65 years old with colorectal cancer. CDR3s include the opening cysteine and the closing phenylalanine or tryptophan. Each record gives: V gene, clone size, D gene, J gene, CDR3 protein, CDR3 DNA. The D gene is left open where the match is weak. Clone size is not always given. Where it is, it says once, few, many or a class for expanded clones.

V gene: TRBV30
clone size: .
D gene: .
J gene: TRBJ1-5
CDR3 protein: CAWSVGPGQPQHF
CDR3 DNA: TGTGCCTGGAGTGTAGGGCCTGGGCAGCCCCAGCATTTT

V gene: TRBV30
clone size: .
D gene: TRBD2
J gene: TRBJ2-7
CDR3 protein: CAWREETGREFVYEQYF
CDR3 DNA: TGTGCCTGGAGGGAGGAAACCGGGCGGGAGTTCGTATACGAGCAGTACTTC

V gene: TRBV9
clone size: .
D gene: TRBD1
J gene: TRBJ2-7
CDR3 protein: CASSVGSRTGAYEQYF
CDR3 DNA: TGTGCCAGCAGCGTAGGATCCCGGACAGGAGCCTACGAGCAGTACTTC

V gene: TRBV12-3/TRBV12-4
clone size: .
D gene: TRBD2
J gene: TRBJ2-1
CDR3 protein: CASRGGPSNEQFF
CDR3 DNA: TGTGCCAGTCGGGGGGGCCCGTCCAATGAGCAGTTCTTC

V gene: TRBV18
clone size: .
D gene: .
J gene: TRBJ2-7
CDR3 protein: CASAAVGGSSFYEQYF
CDR3 DNA: TGTGCCAGCGCTGCCGTGGGGGGCTCGAGCTTCTACGAGCAGTACTTC

V gene: TRBV6-1
clone size: .
D gene: .
J gene: TRBJ2-2
CDR3 protein: CASSEVGTRNTGELFF
CDR3 DNA: TGTGCCAGCAGTGAAGTCGGGACGAGGAACACCGGGGAGCTGTTTTTT

V gene: TRBV2
clone size: .
D gene: .
J gene: TRBJ2-1
CDR3 protein: CASSSSSGRASYNEQFF
CDR3 DNA: TGTGCCAGCAGCTCCTCCAGCGGCAGGGCCTCCTACAATGAGCAGTTCTTC

V gene: TRBV28
clone size: .
D gene: .
J gene: TRBJ1-6
CDR3 protein: CATKRGAGVEVLHF
CDR3 DNA: TGTGCCACCAAAAGGGGGGCCGGCGTCGAGGTCCTCCACTTT

V gene: TRBV7-6
clone size: .
D gene: .
J gene: TRBJ1-5
CDR3 protein: CASSANAGNQPQHF
CDR3 DNA: TGTGCCAGCAGCGCCAATGCTGGCAATCAGCCCCAGCATTTT

V gene: TRBV28
clone size: .
D gene: .
J gene: TRBJ1-1
CDR3 protein: CASSFRGGAFF
CDR3 DNA: TGTGCCAGCAGTTTCCGGGGGGGAGCTTTCTTT

V gene: TRBV6-2/TRBV6-3
clone size: .
D gene: .
J gene: TRBJ2-1
CDR3 protein: CASSRLDEQFF
CDR3 DNA: TGTGCCAGCAGCCGCCTGGATGAGCAGTTCTTC

V gene: TRBV10-3
clone size: .
D gene: .
J gene: TRBJ2-2
CDR3 protein: CAISESWDPDTGELFF
CDR3 DNA: TGTGCCATCAGTGAGTCTTGGGATCCGGACACCGGGGAGCTGTTTTTT

V gene: TRBV5-5
clone size: .
D gene: TRBD2
J gene: TRBJ2-5
CDR3 protein: CARSLAAGGAVGETQYF
CDR3 DNA: TGTGCCCGCAGCTTGGCCGCGGGGGGGGCGGTCGGAGAGACCCAGTACTTC

V gene: TRBV6-5
clone size: .
D gene: .
J gene: TRBJ2-5
CDR3 protein: CASPSGPLGTQYF
CDR3 DNA: TGTGCCAGCCCGTCCGGGCCACTGGGGACCCAGTACTTC

V gene: TRBV5-4
clone size: .
D gene: .
J gene: TRBJ2-1
CDR3 protein: CASSLGGERGVDEQFF
CDR3 DNA: TGTGCCAGCAGCTTGGGGGGCGAGAGAGGGGTCGATGAGCAGTTCTTC

V gene: TRBV30
clone size: .
D gene: .
J gene: TRBJ1-1
CDR3 protein: CAWSVGRGGHTEAFF
CDR3 DNA: TGTGCCTGGAGTGTGGGAAGGGGGGGTCACACTGAAGCTTTCTTT

V gene: TRBV12-3/TRBV12-4
clone size: .
D gene: TRBD1
J gene: TRBJ1-1
CDR3 protein: CASRLNRGGSFF
CDR3 DNA: TGTGCCAGCAGATTAAACAGGGGAGGATCTTTCTTT

V gene: TRBV27
clone size: .
D gene: .
J gene: TRBJ1-6
CDR3 protein: CASSLRGPNALSYNSPLHF
CDR3 DNA: TGTGCCAGCAGTTTAAGGGGACCGAATGCGCTCTCCTATAATTCACCCCTCCACTTT

V gene: TRBV7-9
clone size: .
D gene: .
J gene: TRBJ2-5
CDR3 protein: CASSLGDHGETQYF
CDR3 DNA: TGTGCCAGCAGCTTAGGGGATCACGGGGAGACCCAGTACTTC

V gene: TRBV28
clone size: .
D gene: TRBD2
J gene: TRBJ2-3
CDR3 protein: CASSLLGGITDTQYF
CDR3 DNA: TGTGCCAGCAGTTTGCTGGGAGGGATCACAGATACGCAGTATTTT

V gene: TRBV7-2
clone size: .
D gene: .
J gene: TRBJ1-6
CDR3 protein: CASSVRFGSPLHF
CDR3 DNA: TGTGCCAGCAGCGTCCGTTTCGGTTCACCCCTCCACTTT

V gene: TRBV19
clone size: .
D gene: .
J gene: TRBJ2-3
CDR3 protein: CASSDRPPDTQYF
CDR3 DNA: TGTGCCAGTAGTGATAGGCCCCCAGATACGCAGTATTTT

V gene: TRBV7-2
clone size: .
D gene: .
J gene: TRBJ2-1
CDR3 protein: CASREGGEQFF
CDR3 DNA: TGTGCCAGCAGGGAGGGGGGTGAGCAGTTCTTC

V gene: TRBV5-1
clone size: .
D gene: .
J gene: TRBJ2-6
CDR3 protein: CASSLGLYASSGANVLTF
CDR3 DNA: TGCGCCAGCAGCTTAGGACTTTACGCTAGCTCTGGGGCCAACGTCCTGACTTTC

V gene: TRBV19
clone size: .
D gene: .
J gene: TRBJ1-4
CDR3 protein: CASSIGAGEKLFF
CDR3 DNA: TGTGCCAGTAGTATCGGGGCAGGTGAAAAACTGTTTTTT

V gene: TRBV7-2
clone size: .
D gene: .
J gene: TRBJ1-2
CDR3 protein: CASSLGGSRNYGYTF
CDR3 DNA: TGTGCCAGCAGCTTAGGTGGCAGCCGAAACTATGGCTACACCTTC

V gene: TRBV23-1
clone size: .
D gene: .
J gene: TRBJ1-1
CDR3 protein: CASSPIDLTEAFF
CDR3 DNA: TGCGCCAGCAGTCCTATTGACCTGACGGAAGCTTTCTTT

V gene: TRBV5-4
clone size: .
D gene: .
J gene: TRBJ1-1
CDR3 protein: CASSLVQGMNTEAFF
CDR3 DNA: TGTGCCAGCAGCTTGGTGCAGGGGATGAACACTGAAGCTTTCTTT

V gene: TRBV7-2
clone size: once
D gene: TRBD2
J gene: TRBJ2-1
CDR3 protein: CASRVTGTSAEFF
CDR3 DNA: TGTGCCAGCAGGGTGACCGGGACTAGCGCGGAGTTCTTC

V gene: TRBV5-5
clone size: .
D gene: .
J gene: TRBJ2-3
CDR3 protein: CASNPETDTQYF
CDR3 DNA: TGTGCCAGCAACCCGGAGACTGATACGCAGTATTTT

V gene: TRBV7-9
clone size: .
D gene: .
J gene: TRBJ1-4
CDR3 protein: CASSQSGKLFF
CDR3 DNA: TGTGCCAGCAGCCAATCGGGAAAACTGTTTTTT

V gene: TRBV27
clone size: .
D gene: .
J gene: TRBJ1-1
CDR3 protein: CASSFRRHTEAFF
CDR3 DNA: TGTGCCAGCAGTTTCCGGAGACACACTGAAGCTTTCTTT

V gene: TRBV28
clone size: once
D gene: .
J gene: TRBJ1-6
CDR3 protein: CASSLLSVGNNSPLHF
CDR3 DNA: TGTGCCAGCAGTTTATTGAGTGTGGGGAATAATTCACCCCTCCACTTT

V gene: TRBV6-1
clone size: .
D gene: TRBD2
J gene: TRBJ2-1
CDR3 protein: CASSATRGRAKDNEQFF
CDR3 DNA: TGTGCCAGCAGTGCCACCCGCGGGAGGGCCAAGGACAATGAGCAGTTCTTC

V gene: TRBV7-2
clone size: .
D gene: TRBD1
J gene: TRBJ1-2
CDR3 protein: CASSDGTGVLGYTF
CDR3 DNA: TGTGCCAGCAGCGACGGGACAGGGGTTTTAGGCTACACCTTC